These T cell receptor beta chains were read from a single sample in a study of blood T cell repertoires in COVID-19. The protocol was immunoSEQ multiplex PCR, while the TCRdb copy is restricted to in-frame clones and leaves out a portion. The repertoire consists of around 250,000 clones, with approximately 86% occurring once and the leading ten covering over 8%. Sequenced material: peripheral blood. The receptors shown here come from a man aged 35 to 55 with active or convalescent COVID-19. Each CDR3 is given with its conserved first and last residue. Fields, in order: V gene, J gene, D gene, clone size, CDR3 protein, CDR3 DNA. The D gene is left open where the match is weak. Rows may omit the clone size; those that give it use once, few, many or a size class.

>TRBV24-1|TRBJ2-1|.|.
CATSATGLPDEQFF
TGTGCCACCAGTGCAACGGGACTTCCCGATGAGCAGTTCTTC
>TRBV5-1|TRBJ2-7|TRBD2|once
CASSLTPGGSYEQYF
TGCGCCAGCAGCTTGACTCCGGGAGGTTCCTACGAGCAGTACTTC
>TRBV27|TRBJ2-7|TRBD1|.
CASSLLTGSSYEQYF
TGTGCCAGCAGTTTATTGACAGGGAGCTCCTACGAGCAGTACTTC
>TRBV28|TRBJ1-5|.|.
CASTPGRGLSNQPQHF
TGTGCCAGCACCCCCGGGAGAGGGCTTAGCAATCAGCCCCAGCATTTT
>TRBV19|TRBJ2-3|.|.
CASSIAAPFGDTQYF
TGTGCCAGTAGTATCGCGGCCCCTTTTGGGGATACGCAGTATTTT
>TRBV19|TRBJ1-5|.|.
CASSSGQPQHF
TGTGCTAGTAGTTCAGGTCAGCCCCAGCATTTT
>TRBV6-6|TRBJ1-4|.|.
CASRRRQENEKLFF
TGTGCCAGCAGGCGACGACAGGAGAATGAAAAACTGTTTTTT
>TRBV9|TRBJ2-3|TRBD2|.
CASSATTSGSRADTQYF
TGTGCCAGCAGCGCTACGACTAGCGGGAGCCGGGCAGATACGCAGTATTTT
>TRBV4-1|TRBJ2-4|TRBD1|.
CASSQDGGPGQGLLAKNIQYF
TGCGCCAGCAGCCAAGATGGAGGCCCGGGACAGGGTTTACTAGCCAAAAACATTCAGTACTTC
>TRBV2|TRBJ2-7|TRBD1|many
CASRTGTGFPRNRHEQYF
TGTGCCAGCAGGACCGGGACAGGGTTCCCGCGTAATCGCCACGAGCAGTACTTC
>TRBV27|TRBJ2-7|.|.
CASSFTNANYEQYF
TGTGCCAGCAGTTTTACCAATGCGAACTACGAGCAGTACTTC
>TRBV7-9|TRBJ2-1|.|few
CASSRSGSSAGDEQFF
TGTGCCAGCAGCAGAAGTGGTTCCTCCGCTGGAGATGAGCAGTTCTTC
>TRBV11-3|TRBJ1-1|.|.
CASSLGKGVNTEAFF
TGTGCCAGCAGCTTAGGGAAAGGGGTGAACACTGAAGCTTTCTTT
>TRBV28|TRBJ2-1|.|.
CASSEYEQFF
TGTGCCAGCAGTGAGTATGAGCAGTTCTTC
>TRBV20-1|TRBJ2-2|.|.
CSASGPGELFF
TGCAGTGCTTCCGGTCCCGGGGAGCTGTTTTTT
>TRBV9|TRBJ2-5|.|.
CASSVGGGRSGETQYF
TGTGCCAGCAGCGTAGGGGGAGGACGAAGCGGGGAGACCCAGTACTTC
>TRBV7-3|TRBJ2-1|TRBD2|.
CASSPRGAFYNEQFF
TGTGCCAGCAGCCCGCGGGGGGCCTTCTACAATGAGCAGTTCTTC
>TRBV24-1|TRBJ2-1|TRBD1|.
CATSDPAGGKEEQFF
TGTGCCACCAGTGACCCCGCAGGGGGAAAGGAGGAGCAGTTCTTC
>TRBV19|TRBJ2-1|TRBD1|.
CASSPGQPDNEQFF
TGTGCCAGTAGTCCGGGACAGCCGGACAATGAGCAGTTCTTC
>TRBV30|TRBJ1-2|.|.
CACRGQGFGGYTF
TGTGCCTGTCGCGGTCAGGGATTTGGAGGCTACACCTTC
>TRBV7-8|TRBJ2-1|.|.
CASSLEGRYNEQFF
TGTGCCAGCAGCTTGGAGGGACGCTACAATGAGCAGTTCTTC
>TRBV6-1|TRBJ1-5|.|.
CASSEAGGWQPQHF
TGTGCCAGCAGTGAAGCTGGGGGCTGGCAGCCCCAGCATTTT
>TRBV11-2|TRBJ1-4|.|.
CASSSARTGYLNEKLFF
TGTGCCAGCAGCTCCGCTCGTACAGGGTACCTAAATGAAAAACTGTTTTTT
>TRBV7-6|TRBJ2-7|TRBD1|.
CASSLPGTGNEQYF
TGTGCCAGCAGCTTGCCCGGGACAGGGAACGAGCAGTACTTC
>TRBV6-1|TRBJ2-7|TRBD2|.
CASSEVVAGGPFEQYF
TGTGCCAGCAGTGAAGTTGTGGCGGGAGGGCCTTTCGAGCAGTACTTC
>TRBV6-1|TRBJ1-6|.|.
CASSEAAWGHRGSPLHF
TGTGCCAGCAGTGAAGCCGCTTGGGGACATCGGGGTTCACCCCTCCACTTT
>TRBV4-2|TRBJ2-2|TRBD1|.
CASSPRQGTNTGELFF
TGTGCCAGCAGCCCACGACAGGGGACGAACACCGGGGAGCTGTTTTTT
>TRBV19|TRBJ1-5|.|.
CASSIDGRGMRNQPQHF
TGTGCCAGTAGTATAGATGGGAGAGGGATGCGCAATCAGCCCCAGCATTTT
>TRBV10-3|TRBJ2-2|.|.
CAIGSHDANTGELFF
TGTGCCATCGGCTCTCACGATGCGAACACCGGGGAGCTGTTTTTT
>TRBV11-3|TRBJ2-7|TRBD1|.
CASSSGQGKSYEQYF
TGTGCCAGCAGCTCCGGACAGGGAAAATCTTACGAGCAGTACTTC
>TRBV11-3|TRBJ2-1|.|.
CASSLDEALRRGDEQFF
TGTGCCAGCAGCTTAGATGAGGCCCTAAGGAGGGGCGATGAGCAGTTCTTC
>TRBV10-2|TRBJ1-4|TRBD1|.
CATKTGGNEKLFF
TGCGCCACCAAGACAGGGGGCAATGAAAAACTGTTTTTT
>TRBV24-1|TRBJ2-3|.|.
CATSGGHTDTQYF
TGTGCCACCAGTGGCGGTCACACAGATACGCAGTATTTT
>TRBV27|TRBJ1-6|TRBD1|.
CASSDPGQYNSPLHF
TGTGCCAGCAGTGACCCGGGACAGTATAATTCACCCCTCCACTTT
>TRBV7-9|TRBJ2-1|TRBD2|.
CASSAPSGRDNEQFF
TGTGCCAGCAGCGCCCCTAGCGGGAGGGACAATGAGCAGTTCTTC
>TRBV5-1|TRBJ1-3|TRBD1|.
CASSQDSGDRPLYF
TGCGCCAGCAGCCAGGATTCCGGGGACAGACCCTTGTATTTT
>TRBV5-4|TRBJ1-4|.|few
CASSLPGYEKLFF
TGTGCCAGCAGCTTGCCGGGGTATGAAAAACTGTTTTTT
>TRBV6-2/TRBV6-3|TRBJ1-2|.|.
CASSYLSLREGYTF
TGTGCCAGCAGTTACCTCAGCCTGAGGGAAGGCTACACCTTC
>TRBV29-1|TRBJ2-3|.|.
CSVGARELGTDTQYF
TGCAGCGTTGGGGCAAGGGAGTTAGGCACAGATACGCAGTATTTT
>TRBV5-1|TRBJ2-3|TRBD2|.
CASSLKASGVTDTQYF
TGCGCCAGCAGCTTGAAGGCTAGCGGGGTGACAGATACGCAGTATTTT
>TRBV2|TRBJ2-5|.|.
CASRGSPKADLQETQYF
TGTGCCAGCAGGGGGTCCCCTAAAGCGGATCTACAAGAGACCCAGTACTTC
>TRBV7-9|TRBJ1-2|TRBD1|.
CASSFGSGQGKDGYTF
TGTGCCAGCAGCTTTGGTTCGGGACAGGGGAAGGATGGCTACACCTTC
>TRBV5-1|TRBJ2-3|TRBD1|.
CASSLAGGQYF
TGCGCCAGCAGCTTGGCAGGGGGGCAGTATTTT
>TRBV20-1|TRBJ2-5|.|.
CSASWGQTQYF
TGCAGTGCTAGCTGGGGGCAGACCCAGTACTTC
>TRBV6-5|TRBJ1-5|.|once
CASSINRGNQPQHF
TGTGCCAGCAGTATAAACAGGGGCAATCAGCCCCAGCATTTT
>TRBV6-1|TRBJ2-7|TRBD1|.
CASSDSGTGAYEQYF
TGTGCCAGCAGTGATTCCGGGACAGGGGCCTACGAGCAGTACTTC
>TRBV19|TRBJ2-7|.|.
CASSIRGSSYEQYF
TGTGCCAGTAGTATACGAGGAAGCTCCTACGAGCAGTACTTC
>TRBV7-9|TRBJ1-4|.|.
CASSFFGWENEKLFF
TGTGCCAGCAGCTTTTTCGGGTGGGAGAATGAAAAACTGTTTTTT
>TRBV27|TRBJ1-1|.|.
CASSSYRAWGTEAFF
TGTGCCAGCAGTTCCTACAGGGCCTGGGGCACTGAAGCTTTCTTT
>TRBV5-6|TRBJ2-6|.|once
CASSLGFSSGANVLTF
TGTGCCAGCAGCTTGGGTTTCTCCTCTGGGGCCAACGTCCTGACTTTC
>TRBV10-3|TRBJ2-5|TRBD2|.
CAIGTSGILETQYF
TGTGCCATCGGGACTAGCGGGATTCTAGAGACCCAGTACTTC
>TRBV6-5|TRBJ2-2|.|.
CASSYSQAPNTGELFF
TGTGCCAGCAGTTACTCTCAGGCCCCGAACACCGGGGAGCTGTTTTTT
>TRBV7-7|TRBJ2-3|TRBD1|.
CASSLEGQAGDTQYF
TGTGCTAGCAGCTTAGAAGGACAGGCAGGAGATACGCAGTATTTT
>TRBV24-1|TRBJ1-2|TRBD1|.
CATSDLQTGGVYGYTF
TGTGCCACCAGTGATTTGCAGACAGGGGGAGTTTATGGCTACACCTTC
>TRBV27|TRBJ1-5|.|.
CASSLGAGDPQHF
TGTGCCAGCAGTTTAGGTGCAGGGGATCCCCAGCATTTT
>TRBV11-2|TRBJ2-4|.|.
CASSSTLGLFVAKNIQYF
TGTGCCAGCAGCTCCACACTGGGACTTTTTGTAGCCAAAAACATTCAGTACTTC
>TRBV10-3|TRBJ2-2|.|.
CAISESQELFF
TGTGCCATCAGTGAGTCACAGGAGCTGTTTTTT
>TRBV30|TRBJ1-5|.|.
CAWSRGGQPQHF
TGTGCCTGGAGTCGGGGTGGTCAGCCCCAGCATTTT